Shown below are 10 T cell receptor beta chains from a single sample sequenced in a study of blood T cell repertoires in COVID-19. The data were produced by immunoSEQ multiplex PCR, yet TCRdb's version contains in-frame clones alone and is incomplete. The sample consists of over 200,000 clones, nearly 90% of them appearing once. Sequenced input: PBMCs or T cells enriched from blood (not recorded which). All receptors come from a woman aged 25-40 years with acute COVID-19.

The J gene is TRBJ2-1, the V gene TRBV3-1 (or the pseudogene TRBV3-2); tentative D call: TRBD1 (6 bases). Per germline, CDR1 LGHDT and CDR2 YNNKEL (reference sequence). V was trimmed by 0 bases and J by 2 bases, leaving 11 bases between them. CDR3 length: 16 residues. The CDR3 protein is CASSQEDRNPYNEQFF. CDR3 nucleotide sequence: TGTGCCAGCAGCCAAGAGGACAGAAACCCCTACAATGAGCAGTTCTTC.

The chain employs TRBV5-5 and TRBJ2-7, with TRBD2 matching over 15 bases. There are 18 residues in the CDR3. In germline, CDR1 is SGHKS, CDR2 YYEKEE (reference sequence). Trimming took 1 base from V and 3 from J; bases not matched to a gene: 8. The CDR3: CASSLYGLAGGPGYEQYF. In DNA form, the CDR3 reads TGTGCCAGCAGCTTGTACGGACTAGCGGGGGGGCCGGGCTACGAGCAGTACTTC.

V and J are TRBV9 and TRBJ1-6; D is perhaps TRBD1 (6 bases). Looked up from germline, CDR1 is SGDLS and CDR2 is YYNGEE. There are 15 residues in the CDR3. V was shortened by 0 bases and J by 7 bases, with 11 bases between the two germline ends. The CDR3, as DNA: TGTGCCAGCAGCGTAGTGGACAGTCTGAATTCACCCCTCCACTTT. This gives the protein CASSVVDSLNSPLHF.

The chain employs TRBV19 and TRBJ1-6, with 8 bases identical to TRBD1. Losses at the gene ends were 6 bases for V and 10 bases for J; bases not matched to a gene: 14. CDR3 length: 16 amino acids. Germline CDR1 reads LNHDA; CDR2 reads SQIVND (reference sequence). The CDR3: CASRNRGEFRKSPLHF. CDR3 DNA: TGTGCCAGTAGAAACAGGGGGGAATTCCGCAAGTCACCCCTCCACTTT.

The chain links TRBV11-2 to TRBJ1-5; 8 bases align to TRBD1. Germline CDR1 reads SGHAT; CDR2 reads FQNNGV. Trimming took 5 bases from V and 5 from J; bases not matched to a gene: 8. This CDR3 spans 15 amino acids. CDR3 nucleotides: TGTGCCAGCAGCCCCACTGGGACAGGAGATCAGCCCCAGCATTTT. It translates to CASSPTGTGDQPQHF. Filled out from reference TRBV11-2 and TRBJ1-5, the complete variable domain reads EAGVAQSPRYKIIEKRQSVAFWCNPISGHATLYWYQQILGQGPKLLIQFQNNGVVDDSQLPKDRFSAERLKGVDSTLKIQPAKLEDSAVYLCASSPTGTGDQPQHFGDGTRLSIL.

The chain employs TRBV28 and TRBJ2-1, with 10 bases identical to TRBD1. V dropped 7 bases and J dropped 13; count of bases not matched to a gene: 13. Germline assignment: CDR1 MDHEN and CDR2 SYDVKM. This CDR3 comprises 14 residues. This CDR3 reads CASILGQGRAHQFF. Written as DNA, the CDR3 is TGTGCCAGCATTCTGGGACAGGGGAGGGCCCATCAGTTCTTC.

Only a few counts were recorded for this clone. The V and J genes are TRBV11-2 and TRBJ1-1; D is undetermined. Germline V gives CDR1 SGHAT, CDR2 FQNNGV. V lost 1 base and J 7 bases, leaving 13 bases between the germline ends. This CDR3 is built from 14 residues. The CDR3 spells CASSLGGSVDEAFF. The CDR3 nucleotides read TGTGCCAGCAGCTTAGGCGGATCTGTGGATGAAGCTTTCTTT.

This clone appeared once. The J gene is TRBJ1-6, the V gene TRBV5-4; D uncertain. V lost 0 bases to trimming and J lost 2 bases, with 6 bases between them. The CDR3 spans 15 residues. In germline, CDR1 is SGHNT, CDR2 YYREEE (reference sequence). DNA for the CDR3: TGTGCCAGCAGCTTGGACAGTACCTATAATTCACCCCTCCACTTT. Translating it yields CASSLDSTYNSPLHF.

The V gene is TRBV4-3, the J gene TRBJ2-3, with D possibly being TRBD2 (6 bases). The CDR3 has 18 residues. V was trimmed by 0 bases and J by 0 bases, leaving 16 bases between them. Germline CDR1 and CDR2: LGHNA and YSLEER. For the CDR3, the DNA is TGCGCCAGCAGCCAAGATTTTCGAGGAGGGGCCAGCACAGATACGCAGTATTTT. This gives the protein CASSQDFRGGASTDTQYF.

This sequence joins TRBV6-5 and TRBJ2-1, with D perhaps matching TRBD1 (5 bases). The CDR3 loop spans 13 amino acids. Germline V gene sequence: CDR1 MNHEY, CDR2 SVGAGI. V was trimmed by 0 bases and J by 6 bases, leaving 6 bases between them. The CDR3 DNA is TGTGCCAGCAGTTACTCCAGGGTCAATGAGCAGTTCTTC. Encoded protein: CASSYSRVNEQFF.